These 28 T cell receptor beta chains share one sample of origin, sequenced in a study of graft-versus-host responses after intestinal transplantation. Libraries were prepared by immunoSEQ multiplex PCR; TCRdb keeps only in-frame clonotypes and omits some of them. The table has around 45,000 clones, about 95% seen once. The sequenced sample was PBMCs, obtained approximately 360 days after intestinal transplant. Receptors were obtained from a human patient who received an intestinal transplant, so some T cells may come from the graft donor.

This clone appeared once. The CDR3 DNA reads TGTGCCAGCTCATCTAGCGGGAGTGGCAATGAGCAGTTCTTC. Translating gives CASSSSGSGNEQFF. The chain joins TRBV18 to TRBJ2-1; TRBD2 aligns across 10 bases. The CDR3 runs to 14 residues. V dropped 5 bases and J dropped 6; count of bases not matched to a gene: 4. Germline V gives CDR1 KGHSH, CDR2 LQKENI.

This chain uses TRBV2 with TRBJ1-1; no definite D call. Germline V gene sequence: CDR1 SNHLY, CDR2 FYNNEI. Trimming removed 6 bases at V and 3 bases at J, with 11 bases between. This CDR3 has 13 amino acids. This chain's CDR3 is CASRGVLDTEAFF. CDR3 nucleotides: TGTGCCAGCAGGGGAGTTCTCGACACTGAAGCTTTCTTT.

CDR3 amino acids: CATSSRTHAGRNTF. DNA of the CDR3: TGTGCCACCAGCAGTAGAACCCATGCCGGGAGAAACACCTTC. The chain links TRBV15 to TRBJ1-2, with unresolved D. The CDR3 totals 14 residues. V was trimmed by 3 bases and J by 12 bases, leaving 20 bases between them. Germline V gene sequence: CDR1 LNHNV, CDR2 YYDKDF (reference sequence).

The CDR3 nucleotides are TGTGCCAGCAGTCGTTATTCCCCAGAGAACACTGAAGCTTTCTTT. Translating gives CASSRYSPENTEAFF. The J gene is TRBJ1-1, the V gene TRBV6-1, with D unresolved. The germline CDR1 and CDR2 sequences are MNHNS and SASEGT. V lost 5 bases and J 1 base, leaving 14 bases between the germline ends. There are 15 residues in the CDR3.

The chain uses TRBV6-8 and TRBJ1-5; TRBD1 might be the D (6 bases). The CDR3 is 21 residues long. Germline CDR1 and CDR2: MNHGY and SAAAGT. The ends were cut back, 0 bases at V and 0 bases at J, with 24 bases in the middle. The CDR3, as DNA: TGTGCCAGCAGTTACTCGAATCCAGGCTCGGGGAGGGGGTATAGCAATCAGCCCCAGCATTTT. Translated: CASSYSNPGSGRGYSNQPQHF.

This clone has just one count. J is TRBJ2-7 and V is TRBV4-3; D may be TRBD2 (6 bases). CDR1 and CDR2 from the germline V gene are LGHNA and YSLEER. The CDR3 sequence is 12 residues long. V was trimmed by 3 bases and J by 5 bases, leaving 8 bases between them. CDR3 sequence: CASSHTGDEQYF. In DNA form, the CDR3 reads TGCGCCAGCAGCCATACGGGGGACGAGCAGTACTTC.

This clone appeared once. V is TRBV9 and J is TRBJ2-1; TRBD2 matches at 7 bases. The trim removed 4 bases at V and 9 bases at J, leaving 7 bases unmatched. The CDR3 extends over 13 amino acids. CDR1 and CDR2 from the germline V gene are SGDLS and YYNGEE. The CDR3 spells CASSPRTSGEQFF. The CDR3 region has the DNA TGTGCCAGCAGCCCCAGGACTAGTGGTGAGCAGTTCTTC.

The V call is TRBV4-1, the J call TRBJ2-4, with D possibly TRBD1 on 6 matching bases. The CDR3 spans 21 residues. Germline CDR1 reads MGHRA; CDR2 reads YSYEKL. Trimming removed 1 base at V and 0 bases at J, with 25 bases between. The CDR3 region has the DNA TGCGCCAGCAGCCAAGTTAACACCGGGACACTTACACTAGTAGCCAAAAACATTCAGTACTTC. This translates into CASSQVNTGTLTLVAKNIQYF.

V and J are TRBV6-1 and TRBJ1-5, with TRBD1 as a possible D gene (6 bases). Germline V gene data show CDR1 as MNHNS and CDR2 as SASEGT. CDR3 length equals 15 residues. V was cut by 0 bases and J by 7 bases, with 13 bases left in between. CDR3 DNA sequence: TGTGCCAGCAGTGAAGCGCTTCTGGGGGGCCAGCCCCAGCATTTT. This encodes CASSEALLGGQPQHF.

This rearrangement joins TRBV6-1 to TRBJ2-5, with 7 bases aligning to TRBD1. The J call is uncertain, as TRBJ2-7 better fits the DNA end. Germline CDR1 MNHNS, CDR2 SASEGT. The CDR3 loop spans 15 amino acids. The CDR3 region has the DNA TGTGCCACCCTCCCCCCGGACAGGAGCTCCTACGAGCAGTACTTC. Residues: CATLPPDRSSYEQYF.

This chain connects TRBV6-4 to TRBJ2-1; the D gene is possibly TRBD2 (6 bases). Germline V gives CDR1 MRHNA, CDR2 SNTAGT. Between the trimmed V and J ends, which lost 1 base and 10 bases, there was a span of 11 bases. This CDR3 is built from 13 residues. The CDR3 loop reads CASSDWNRGEQFF. The CDR3 region has the DNA TGTGCCAGCAGTGACTGGAATCGGGGGGAGCAGTTCTTC.

The CDR3 region has the DNA TGTGCCAGCGTAGGAAGAGCCAAAAACATTCAGTACTTC. Amino acids: CASVGRAKNIQYF. The rearrangement links TRBV5-6 to TRBJ2-4, with no clear D. Germline-derived CDR1 and CDR2 are SGHDT and YYEEEE. The V end was cut by 7 bases, the J end by 0 bases, with 8 bases between. CDR3 length equals 13 residues.

The count of this clone is one. The CDR3, as DNA: TGCGCTTCCAAATCGGGAATAGCGGGGGGAGTCGCAGATACGCAGTATTTT. Translation gives CASKSGIAGGVADTQYF. V is TRBV5-1 and J is TRBJ2-3; 10 bases match TRBD2. There are 17 residues in the CDR3. Germline lookup yields CDR1 SGHRS and CDR2 YFSETQ.

The chain employs TRBV30 and TRBJ1-2; 8 nucleotides line up with TRBD1. The V and J ends lost 3 bases and 6 bases, in that order; junction bases with no gene match: 6. CDR3 size: 13 residues. From germline, CDR1 is GTSNPN and CDR2 SVGIG (reference sequence). The CDR3 here is CAWSAGGANGYTF. The CDR3 bases are TGTGCCTGGAGCGCAGGGGGCGCGAATGGCTACACCTTC.

This rearrangement joins TRBV9 to TRBJ1-1, with a possible D match to TRBD1 (5 bases). CDR1 is SGDLS and CDR2 is YYNGEE in the germline V gene. V was clipped by 7 bases and J by 5 bases, with 21 bases between them. The length of the CDR3 is 15 residues. The CDR3: CASGDSGNGGTEAFF. The CDR3, as DNA: TGTGCCAGCGGGGACTCAGGGAATGGGGGGACTGAAGCTTTCTTT.

This chain connects TRBV11-2 to TRBJ2-1; no reliable D call. Trimming cost V 2 bases and J 3 bases, with 8 bases left between them. The CDR3 sequence is 14 residues long. CDR1 and CDR2 (germline): SGHAT, FQNNGV. Here the CDR3 reads CASSLQGLYNEQFF. DNA of the CDR3: TGTGCCAGCAGCTTACAAGGCCTCTACAATGAGCAGTTCTTC.

This clone was seen once. This chain joins TRBV4-2 and TRBJ2-1; TRBD2 matches 9 bases. Looked up from germline, CDR1 is LGHNA and CDR2 is YNFKEQ. The CDR3 extends over 16 amino acids. J lost 8 bases, V lost 3 bases, and 11 bases had no gene match. The CDR3 reads CASSHLSGSPLHEQFF. The CDR3 region has the DNA TGTGCCAGCAGCCACCTTAGCGGGAGCCCGCTCCATGAGCAGTTCTTC.

The chain combines TRBV6-5 with TRBJ2-3; D is undetermined. V was cut by 8 bases and J by 0 bases, with 9 bases left in between. Germline CDR1 reads MNHEY; CDR2 reads SVGAGI. The CDR3 covers 13 residues. The CDR3 bases are TGTGCCAGCCAGAGACTGAGCACAGATACGCAGTATTTT. Protein product: CASQRLSTDTQYF.

This clone was recorded only once. The chain is built from TRBV7-2 and TRBJ2-1; 7 bases agree with TRBD2. After removal of 2 bases from V and 8 bases from J, the junction contained 12 bases not matched to a gene. This CDR3 is built from 16 residues. Germline V gene lookup returns CDR1 SGHTA and CDR2 FQGNSA. The CDR3 reads CASSLFSDWAGDEQFF. In DNA form, the CDR3 reads TGTGCCAGCAGCTTATTCTCTGATTGGGCGGGGGATGAGCAGTTCTTC.

The gene calls are TRBV6-1 and TRBJ2-5; TRBD1 matches at 9 bases. The DNA end is a closer match to TRBJ2-7, so the J assignment may be wrong. CDR1 and CDR2 (germline): MNHNS, SASEGT. This CDR3 spans 15 amino acids. CDR3 sequence (DNA): TGTGCCAGCAGTGAATATGGGACAGGGTTAGACGAGCAGTACTTC. Translating gives CASSEYGTGLDEQYF.

V usage is TRBV7-6 and J usage is TRBJ1-2; 9 bases align to TRBD1. J lost 4 bases, V lost 1 base, and 4 bases had no gene match. This CDR3 region has 15 residues. Germline CDR1 is SGHVS and CDR2 is FNYEAQ. In nucleotides, the CDR3 is TGTGCCAGCAGCTTAGGACAGGGACAGGGCTATGGCTACACCTTC. Translation: CASSLGQGQGYGYTF.

V and J are TRBV5-1 and TRBJ2-2; 10 bases match TRBD2. The CDR3 spans 15 residues. V was clipped by 0 bases and J by 6 bases; unmatched bases: 2. Germline loops: CDR1 SGHRS, CDR2 YFSETQ. CDR3 nucleotide sequence: TGCGCCAGCAGCTTGGGAACTAGCGGGGCCGGGGAGCTGTTTTTT. As protein: CASSLGTSGAGELFF.

This sequence joins TRBV6-6 and TRBJ1-1, with D possibly being TRBD1 (5 bases). CDR3 length: 15 residues. Trimming pared 0 bases from V and 3 bases from J, leaving 11 bases between. Germline CDR1 and CDR2: MNHNY and SVGAGI (reference sequence). This chain's CDR3 is CASSYSSGRDTEAFF. The CDR3 DNA is TGTGCCAGCAGTTACTCGTCGGGCAGGGACACTGAAGCTTTCTTT.

J is TRBJ2-1 and V is TRBV6-5; 9 nucleotides agree with TRBD2. The V gene end was trimmed by 4 bases and the J gene end by 0 bases; junction bases not matched to a gene: 1. The germline gives CDR1 MNHEY, CDR2 SVGAGI. The CDR3 consists of 15 residues. The CDR3 loop is CASSLAGDSYNEQFF. The DNA of the CDR3 is TGTGCCAGCAGTTTAGCGGGGGACTCCTACAATGAGCAGTTCTTC.

This chain connects TRBV7-6 to TRBJ2-1, with TRBD2 matching over 15 bases. J lost 6 bases, V lost 4 bases, and 4 bases had no gene match. Germline V gene data show CDR1 as SGHVS and CDR2 as FNYEAQ. CDR3 size: 16 residues. The DNA for the CDR3 is TGTGCCAGCAGCTCCGGACTAGCGGGGGGGCTCAATGAGCAGTTCTTC. It translates to CASSSGLAGGLNEQFF.

V usage is TRBV18 and J usage is TRBJ2-1; 8 bases fit TRBD2. Germline V gives CDR1 KGHSH, CDR2 LQKENI. V shed 0 bases and J 0 bases; nucleotides not matched to a gene: 4. The CDR3 consists of 17 residues. The CDR3 sequence is CASSPPRSGGSYNEQFF. The CDR3 region has the DNA TGTGCCAGCTCACCACCGAGAAGCGGGGGCTCCTACAATGAGCAGTTCTTC.

Notes on this clone: A read error may account for a junction end that differs from germline. This chain joins TRBV10-2 and TRBJ2-7; D might be TRBD1 (5 bases). This CDR3 region has 14 residues. In germline, CDR1 is WSHSY, CDR2 SAAADI. In DNA, the CDR3 is TGCGCCAGCAAAGCCGGGCCTGGGGCCTACGGGCAGTACTTC. This encodes CASKAGPGAYGQYF.

This CDR3 is CASSAQGGNTEAFF. CDR3 in DNA: TGTGCCAGCAGCGCACAGGGGGGAAATACTGAAGCTTTCTTT. V is TRBV9 and J is TRBJ1-1, with 8 bases that match TRBD1. J was trimmed by 5 bases and V by 3 bases; bases with no gene match: 6. Germline V gene sequence: CDR1 SGDLS, CDR2 YYNGEE. The CDR3 is 14 residues long.